This is a list of T cell receptor beta chains from one sample in a study of blood T cell repertoires in COVID-19. Data came from immunoSEQ multiplex PCR; TCRdb stores just in-frame clones and leaves some out. The data hold 200,000 to 250,000 clones, with roughly 81% observed a single time. Material for sequencing was peripheral blood. Receptor source: a man in his forties or fifties with acute or convalescent COVID-19. Each CDR3 is given with its conserved first and last residue. Fields, in order: J gene, clone size, D gene, V gene, CDR3 DNA, CDR3 protein. The D gene is left open where the match is weak. Clone size, where shown, is once, few, many, or a class for clones that have expanded.

TRBJ1-2 once - TRBV4-3 TGCGCCAGCAGCCATGAGCCCCGCCGGGATCAGGGCTACACCTTC CASSHEPRRDQGYTF
TRBJ1-1 - - TRBV7-2 TGTGCCAGCAGCTATCGGGGGAGGAACACTGAAGCTTTCTTT CASSYRGRNTEAFF
TRBJ2-7 - - TRBV7-2 TGTGCCAGCAGCATCGCAGGGACAATCTCCTACGAGCAGTACTTC CASSIAGTISYEQYF
TRBJ1-1 once - TRBV18 TGTGCCAGCTCACCTGAAGCCGGGAGGAACACTGAAGCTTTCTTT CASSPEAGRNTEAFF
TRBJ2-5 once TRBD2 TRBV29-1 TGCAGCGTTGAGGGGGGGTACCAAGAGACCCAGTACTTC CSVEGGYQETQYF
TRBJ1-2 - - TRBV3-1/TRBV3-2 TGTGCCAGCAGCCAGGGTTCAGGCAACTCTAACTATGGCTACACCTTC CASSQGSGNSNYGYTF
TRBJ1-1 - TRBD1 TRBV2 TGTGCCAGCAGAGGACAGGGCGACACTGAAGCTTTCTTT CASRGQGDTEAFF
TRBJ2-1 - TRBD2 TRBV7-2 TGTGCCAGCAGCCCGGCGGGACTAGCGGGGGGTTGGAATGAGCAGTTCTTC CASSPAGLAGGWNEQFF
TRBJ1-1 - TRBD1 TRBV5-1 TGCGCCAGCAGGTCGACAGGGACGGCCACTGAAGCTTTCTTT CASRSTGTATEAFF
TRBJ2-3 few TRBD1 TRBV11-3 TGTGCCAGCAGCTTCGGGACAGCGGAAACAGATACGCAGTATTTT CASSFGTAETDTQYF
TRBJ2-3 - TRBD2 TRBV10-1 TGCGCCAGCAGTGGGACTAGCGGGGGGAGCACAGATACGCAGTATTTT CASSGTSGGSTDTQYF
TRBJ1-5 - TRBD1 TRBV2 TGTGCCAGTGGGACAGGGTATCAGCCCCAGCATTTT CASGTGYQPQHF
TRBJ2-7 - - TRBV9 TGTGCCAGCAGCGGAAGGGGGAGCGAGCAGTACTTC CASSGRGSEQYF
TRBJ2-5 - TRBD2 TRBV7-2 TGTGCCAGCAGCTTAGCGAGTCAGGGGACTAGCGGAGAAGAGACCCAGTACTTC CASSLASQGTSGEETQYF
TRBJ1-5 - - TRBV19 TGTGCCAGTAGAACAGGTTCTGGTAGCAATCAGCCCCAGCATTTT CASRTGSGSNQPQHF
TRBJ1-4 - - TRBV7-9 TGTGCCAGCAGCTCCCTCCCAGGGACTGAGAATGAAAAACTGTTTTTT CASSSLPGTENEKLFF
TRBJ2-6 - TRBD1 TRBV6-2/TRBV6-3 TGTGCCAGCAGTTTAACAGGGGCTGGGGCCAACGTCCTGACTTTC CASSLTGAGANVLTF
TRBJ2-5 - - TRBV6-5 TGTGCCAGCAGCCCATCAACGACAGGTCTGGAGACCCAGTACTTC CASSPSTTGLETQYF
TRBJ1-1 - - TRBV28 TGTGCCAGCAGTCAGCGGACAGACACTGAAGCTTTCTTT CASSQRTDTEAFF
TRBJ1-2 - - TRBV27 TGTGCCAGCAGTTTCACAGGACCTAACTATGGCTACACCTTC CASSFTGPNYGYTF
TRBJ2-3 - TRBD1 TRBV4-3 TGCGCCAGCAGCCAAGATTGGGGACAGGGCTCGGATACGCAGTATTTT CASSQDWGQGSDTQYF
TRBJ2-2 - - TRBV2 TGTGCCAGCAGTCTTCGGACAGCGAACACCGGGGAGCTGTTTTTT CASSLRTANTGELFF
TRBJ1-1 - - TRBV3-1/TRBV3-2 TGTGCCAGCAGCCTTATACCCTCGGGGAACACTGAAGCTTTCTTT CASSLIPSGNTEAFF
TRBJ1-4 few - TRBV9 TGTGCCAGCAGCGTAGCTCGGGCAGGGGAGGGGAAACTGTTTTTT CASSVARAGEGKLFF
TRBJ1-5 - - TRBV19 TGTGCCAGTAGCATCGGACAAACCGGCAATCAGCCCCAGCATTTT CASSIGQTGNQPQHF
TRBJ1-3 - - TRBV7-6 TGTGCCAGCAGCTTAGGTCTCTCTGGAAACACCATATATTTT CASSLGLSGNTIYF
TRBJ1-2 - - TRBV28 TGTGCCAGCAGTTTACCAGGCTATGGCTACACCTTC CASSLPGYGYTF
TRBJ2-2 - TRBD2 TRBV10-3 TGTGCCATCAGTAGCGGGGGGGCGAACACCGGGGAGCTGTTTTTT CAISSGGANTGELFF
TRBJ1-1 - - TRBV18 TGTGCCAGCTCCCCACGCATTGGGGGCATGAACACTGAAGCTTTCTTT CASSPRIGGMNTEAFF
TRBJ2-5 few - TRBV18 TGTGCCAGCTCACCCCTACTACAAGAGACCCAGTACTTC CASSPLLQETQYF
TRBJ2-7 - - TRBV5-4 TGTGCCAGCAGCTTGGCTGGACTGAACGAGCAGTACTTC CASSLAGLNEQYF
TRBJ2-7 once - TRBV6-6 TGTGCCAGCAGGACGGCGGCGCCCGAGCAGTACTTC CASRTAAPEQYF
TRBJ1-4 once - TRBV3-1/TRBV3-2 TGTGCCAGCAGCCAAGTCCTATGTGGAGGGAGCCGTTGTGAAAAACTGTTTTTT CASSQVLCGGSRCEKLFF
TRBJ1-1 once - TRBV30 TGTGCCTGGATTTGGACTCCGGGGGGCCATCCATTTGAAGGCACTGAAGCTTTCTTT CAWIWTPGGHPFEGTEAFF
TRBJ1-1 - - TRBV4-3 TGCGCCAGCAGCCAACGGGGGAACACTGAAGCTTTCTTT CASSQRGNTEAFF
TRBJ1-2 - TRBD1 TRBV15 TGTGCCACCAGCAGAGATGAGTTTGGCAGGGGGGTCTATGGCTACACCTTC CATSRDEFGRGVYGYTF
TRBJ1-1 - - TRBV7-7 TGTGCCAGCAGCTTACAACAGAACACTGAAGCTTTCTTT CASSLQQNTEAFF
TRBJ1-1 - TRBD1 TRBV5-1 TGCGCCAGCAGCTTGGCGGGACAGGACTCTGAAGCTTTCTTT CASSLAGQDSEAFF
TRBJ2-3 - TRBD2 TRBV24-1 TGTGCCACCAGTGCTGGACTAGCGGGCCGCACAGATACGCAGTATTTT CATSAGLAGRTDTQYF
TRBJ1-2 - - TRBV4-1 TGCGCCAGCAGCCAAGAAAGGGGTCTCTATGGCTACACCTTC CASSQERGLYGYTF
TRBJ1-4 - - TRBV7-9 TGTGCCTCCCGAGGACAGCTTAATGAAAAACTGTTTTTT CASRGQLNEKLFF
TRBJ2-5 - - TRBV5-5 TGTGCCAGTAACCGGGACTCCGGCGTCGGGACCCAGTACTTC CASNRDSGVGTQYF
TRBJ2-2 - - TRBV10-3 TGTGCCATCAGAGCAGGGGCAGCCACCGGGGAGCTGTTTTTT CAIRAGAATGELFF
TRBJ2-5 - TRBD1 TRBV5-4 TGTGCCAGCAGCATAGGGGGCTCCTGGGAGGAGACCCAGTACTTC CASSIGGSWEETQYF
TRBJ1-2 - - TRBV6-5 TGTGCCAGCAGGGAGGGAGGGGTCCGGGGCTACACCTTC CASREGGVRGYTF
TRBJ2-1 - - TRBV28 TGTGCCAGCAGTTTATTTCTGGGAGCGGAGGCGACCTCCTACAATGAGCAGTTCTTC CASSLFLGAEATSYNEQFF
TRBJ1-2 - TRBD1 TRBV6-6 TGTGCCAGCAGTCCCCTCAGGACAGGGGAAGGCTACACCTTC CASSPLRTGEGYTF
TRBJ1-1 - TRBD1 TRBV6-5 TGTGCCAGCAAGAAGGGACAGGGGTACACTGAAGCTTTCTTT CASKKGQGYTEAFF
TRBJ1-5 - - TRBV28 TGTGCCAGCAGTTCCCGGGGGGGGTATAGCAATCAGCCCCAGCATTTT CASSSRGGYSNQPQHF
TRBJ1-1 - - TRBV19 TGTGCCAGTAGTATACCTTCCCACCTGACAGGTCCGAACACTGAAGCTTTCTTT CASSIPSHLTGPNTEAFF
TRBJ1-6 - TRBD1 TRBV3-1/TRBV3-2 TGTGCCAGCAGCCAACGGACAGGCTCGAACAATTCACCCCTCCACTTT CASSQRTGSNNSPLHF
TRBJ2-7 - - TRBV30 TGTGCCTGGATGGGCCAGTCACCCTACGAGCAGTACTTC CAWMGQSPYEQYF
TRBJ1-3 - - TRBV20-1 TGCAGTGCTAGTTCCTTCCTCTCTGGAAACACCATATATTTT CSASSFLSGNTIYF
TRBJ1-1 - - TRBV6-5 TGTGCCAGCAGTTACTCCACCCAGACCGAGGCTGAAGCTTTCTTT CASSYSTQTEAEAFF
TRBJ1-1 - - TRBV28 TGTGCCAGCAGCACTACGGGAAACACTGAAGCTTTCTTT CASSTTGNTEAFF
TRBJ2-5 - - TRBV6-6 TGTGCCAGCAGTTACTCGTCGGGATTTTTAGCCGAGACCCAGTACTTC CASSYSSGFLAETQYF
TRBJ2-1 - TRBD2 TRBV5-3 TGTGCCGCTCAGCGGGGGGGCCGGAATGAGCAGTTCTTC CAAQRGGRNEQFF
TRBJ2-7 - - TRBV2 TGTGCCAGCAGAGACTACAGCTACGAGCAGTACTTC CASRDYSYEQYF
TRBJ2-3 - - TRBV18 TGTGCCAGCTCACCAGTATCGGGGGACACAGATACGCAGTATTTT CASSPVSGDTDTQYF